The subject of this entry is one T cell receptor (beta chain). The target antigen is unknown. Constant-segment-primed 5'RACE gave TCR alpha and TCR beta cDNA libraries with sample barcodes and UMIs. TCRdb independently ran MiXCR on the 5' RACE reads; one entry per CDR3 protein. Of almost 250,000 distinct CDR3 sequences detected, about 16% appear once; the ten largest clones hold about 2%. These data come from a study of T-cell memory formation after mild COVID-19. Broader study findings: There was no confirmation that second-wave clones peaking on day 37 were SARS-CoV-2 specific. Contracting CD4+ clones sat mainly in CM and EM; CD8+ in EMRA. From day 15 to 85, contracting clones were balanced between CD4 and CD8, whereas later expanders leaned toward CD4+.

This CDR3 region has 15 residues. V shed 3 bases and J shed 2 bases, with 14 bases lying between them. The germline CDR1 and CDR2 sequences are SGHNT and YENEEA. This receptor was obtained from an adult woman who had mild COVID-19 (a few samples of this study predate the infection). Cell type and time point are not known. The sequenced material came from PBMCs or a T cell subset sorted from them (not recorded which). This rearrangement joins TRBV11-3 to TRBJ2-7; D perhaps matches TRBD1 (6 bases). This chain's CDR3 is CASSFGRGTTYEQYF. In DNA form, the CDR3 reads TGTGCCAGCAGCTTTGGCAGGGGCACGACCTACGAGCAGTACTTC.